The present TCR beta chain was sequenced within a study of CD8+CD57+ T cells in acquired aplastic anemia listed by TCRdb under 2018. Background on the whole study: A mean of around 3.2 ug of DNA, ranging from about 0.2 to 27.4 ug, was extracted from sorted CD4+ and CD8+ cells. CD8+CD57+ expansion was defined as frequency above the mean frequency observed in healthy subjects. Study-wide findings and limitations: Patients and healthy controls showed no significant difference in CD8+ Simpson's diversity (P=0.060). Nearly 30 CD8+ CDR3 sequences were found in both patients and controls but appeared to be highly expressed in patients and within the immunodominant clones of the patients.

Genomic DNA served as template for TCR beta VDJ combination and CDR3 sequence profiling. TCR repertoire sequencing was run on an Illumina HiSeq 2000. The published analysis was carried out like this. Repertoire assessment relied on Simpson's diversity index, CDR3 size and DJ length profiles, and TRBV/TRBJ rearrangement plots. Whichever DNA sequence was most abundant in the deep sequencing data was defined as the immunodominant clone. CDR3 amino acid sequences were screened for sharing across subjects and were compared with published repertoires and the VDJdb database. TCRdb reprocessed the public reads (quality trimming at Q25 with fastp, clone calling with MiXCR) and kept in-frame beta chains. Rows with a matching CDR3 protein are joined into one entry that keeps the most common DNA and genes. These V and J calls originate from TCRdb's pipeline instead of the authors' own analysis. The sample table shows 400,000 to 600,000 distinct CDR3 sequences, and less than 35% are seen once. The ten largest account for roughly 0.8% of the sample.

Only one count was recorded for this clonotype. Its antigen specificity is not known. A much more abundant neighbour one base away suggests this may be a read error. Expansion of CD8+CD57+ cells had been shown by flow cytometry in the patients chosen for sequencing. All patients had severe acquired aplastic anemia diagnosed by International Study of Aplastic Anemia and Agranulocytosis and Camitta criteria. Patients had received no therapy at the time of blood sampling. TCR repertoires of sorted CD4+ and CD8+ blood T cells from severe aplastic anemia patients and healthy subjects were deep-sequenced in the study. Patients were enrolled under clinicaltrials.gov protocols 00001620, 01623167, 00001397, 00071045, 00081523 and 00961064 in the USA. Ficoll-Paque density gradient centrifugation was used to isolate peripheral blood mononuclear cells. CD4+ and CD8+ T cells were sorted by FACS or magnetic beads before DNA extraction.

V is pruned by 4 bases and J by 6 bases, leaving 5 bases of the junction without a gene match. The CDR3 numbers 14 residues from cysteine through phenylalanine. Only the CDR3 part of the read is kept: 42 bases, read in frame from the first base. For CDR1 and CDR2, the germline V gene lists SGDLS and YYNGEE. Recombination joined TRBV9 with TRBJ1-3, and TRBD1 aligns with 9 junction nucleotides. This TCR derives from a human donor with aplastic anemia. Sequencing was done on a sample of sorted CD4+, CD8+, or CD8+CD57+ T cells (not recorded which) from PBMCs. The CDR3 in this case is CASSNRDRENTIYF. The bases read TGTGCCAGCAGCAACCGGGACAGGGAAAACACCATATATTTT.